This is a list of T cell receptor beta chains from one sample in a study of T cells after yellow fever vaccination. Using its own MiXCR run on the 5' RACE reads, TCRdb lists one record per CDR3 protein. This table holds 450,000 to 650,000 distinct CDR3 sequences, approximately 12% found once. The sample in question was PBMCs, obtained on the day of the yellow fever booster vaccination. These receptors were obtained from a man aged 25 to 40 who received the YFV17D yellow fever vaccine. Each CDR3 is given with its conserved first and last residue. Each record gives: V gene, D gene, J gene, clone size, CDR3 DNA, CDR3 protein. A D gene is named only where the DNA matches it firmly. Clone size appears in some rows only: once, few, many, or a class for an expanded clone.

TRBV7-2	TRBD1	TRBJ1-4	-	TGTGCCAGCAGCACTAACAGGGGACCTGGTGAAAAACTGTTTTTT	CASSTNRGPGEKLFF
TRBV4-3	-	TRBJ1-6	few	TGCGCCAGCAGCCAAGAAGTGGGGGATAATTCACCCCTCCACTTT	CASSQEVGDNSPLHF
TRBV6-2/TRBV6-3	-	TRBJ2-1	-	TGTGCCAGCAGAACAACGGGCGAGCAGTTCTTC	CASRTTGEQFF
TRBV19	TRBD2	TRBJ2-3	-	TGTGCCAGTAGTCCAAGGGACGGGAGGGGCGGTACGCAGTATTTT	CASSPRDGRGGTQYF
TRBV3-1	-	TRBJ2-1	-	TGTGCCAGCAGCCAAAGGGGGCGCGGGGCGAATGAGCAGTTCTTC	CASSQRGRGANEQFF
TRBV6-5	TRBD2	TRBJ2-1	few	TGTGCCAGCCGTCACGCCGCTAGCGGGAGGGACAATGAGCAGTTCTTC	CASRHAASGRDNEQFF
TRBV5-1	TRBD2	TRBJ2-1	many	TGCGCCAGCAGCTTGGGTACTAGCGGGAATGAGCAGTTCTTC	CASSLGTSGNEQFF
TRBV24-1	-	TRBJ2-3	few	TGTGCCACCAGTGGTAACAGGGTAAAGGATACGCAGTATTTT	CATSGNRVKDTQYF
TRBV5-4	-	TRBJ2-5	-	TGTGCCAGCAGCTTTACACCCCGGCAGCAAGAGACCCAGTACTTC	CASSFTPRQQETQYF
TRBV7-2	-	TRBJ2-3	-	TGTGCCAGCAGCTTAGGTCCTAGCTCGACCCGGAATACGCAGTATTTT	CASSLGPSSTRNTQYF
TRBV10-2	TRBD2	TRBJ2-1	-	TGCGCCAGCAGTGACCCTAGCGGGAGGGGGGGCTCCTACAATGAGCAGTTCTTC	CASSDPSGRGGSYNEQFF
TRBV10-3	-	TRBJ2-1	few	TGTGCCATCAGTGCCGAGGGTAGCTCCTACAATGAGCAGTTCTTC	CAISAEGSSYNEQFF
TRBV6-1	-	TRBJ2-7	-	TGTGCCAGCAGTGTTCAGTACTTTTACGAGCAGTACTTC	CASSVQYFYEQYF
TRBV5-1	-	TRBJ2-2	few	TGCGCCAGCAGCTTGGCCAGTAGAGGGCGGGGCGACGGGGAGCTGTTTTTT	CASSLASRGRGDGELFF
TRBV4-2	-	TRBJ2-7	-	TGTGCCAGCAGCCAATCTGAGAGGACGTCCGCGGACGAGCAGTACTTC	CASSQSERTSADEQYF
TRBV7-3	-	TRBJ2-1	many	TGTGCCAGCAGCCTTCACAAGGGGACCTACAATGAGCAGTTCTTC	CASSLHKGTYNEQFF
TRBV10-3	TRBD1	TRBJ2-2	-	TGTGCCATCAGTGCCGGGACAGGGGGCACCGGGGAGCTGTTTTTT	CAISAGTGGTGELFF
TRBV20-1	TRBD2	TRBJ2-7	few	TGCAGTGCTAGAGGGACCGGGACTAGGCGCGAGCAGTACTTC	CSARGTGTRREQYF
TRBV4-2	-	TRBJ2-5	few	TGTGCCAGCAGCCAAGGAGGGTCGGCCGGTGAGACCCAGTACTTC	CASSQGGSAGETQYF
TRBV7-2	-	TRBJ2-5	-	TGTGCCAGCAAGAACCGGGAGACCCAGTACTTC	CASKNRETQYF
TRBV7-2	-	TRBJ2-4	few	TGTGCCAGCACCCCGGGGGACCTAGCCAAAAACATTCAGTACTTC	CASTPGDLAKNIQYF
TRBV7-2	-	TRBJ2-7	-	TGTGCCAGCAGCCCCGGGGACCTTGCTACCGAGCAGTACTTC	CASSPGDLATEQYF
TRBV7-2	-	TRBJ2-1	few	TGTGCCAGCAGCTTAGGGCAGGCCGCCCTCGGTGAGCAGTTCTTC	CASSLGQAALGEQFF
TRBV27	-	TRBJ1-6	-	TGTGCCAGCAGGATACTTAGGGTACAGACGAATTCACCCCTCCACTTT	CASRILRVQTNSPLHF
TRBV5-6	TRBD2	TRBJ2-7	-	TGTGCCAGCAGCTCGGCGGGAGGGGCCGAGCAGTACTTC	CASSSAGGAEQYF
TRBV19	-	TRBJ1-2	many	TGTGCCAGTAGTATAGGAGGCAACCGTGCCTATGGCTACACCTTC	CASSIGGNRAYGYTF
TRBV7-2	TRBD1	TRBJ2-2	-	TGTGCCAGCGGCGGACAGGGGCGAACCGGGGAGCTGTTTTTT	CASGGQGRTGELFF
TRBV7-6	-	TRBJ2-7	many	TGTGCCAGCAGCTTCGCTGATCACGAGCAGTACTTC	CASSFADHEQYF
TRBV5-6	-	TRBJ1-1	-	TGTGCCAGCAGCGTGACAGGTACTCTCAACACTGAAGCTTTCTTT	CASSVTGTLNTEAFF
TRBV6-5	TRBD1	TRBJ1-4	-	TGTGCCAGCACCGGACAGGGTGAAAAACTGTTTTTT	CASTGQGEKLFF
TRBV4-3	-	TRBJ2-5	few	TGCGCCAGCAGCCAAGAGGGAACCGGACGCTTAGGAGAGACCCAGTACTTC	CASSQEGTGRLGETQYF
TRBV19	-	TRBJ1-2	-	TGTGCCAGTATATCAGTTGACGGCTACACCTTC	CASISVDGYTF
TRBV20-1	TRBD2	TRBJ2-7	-	TGCAGTGCTAGTCCCTCAACTAGCGGGAGACGCGAGCAGTACTTC	CSASPSTSGRREQYF
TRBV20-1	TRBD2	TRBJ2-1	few	TGCAGTGCTCCGACCGGACTAGCCCACAACAATGAGCAGTTCTTC	CSAPTGLAHNNEQFF
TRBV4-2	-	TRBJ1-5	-	TGTGCCAGCAGCCAGGAAAATCAGCCCCAGCATTTT	CASSQENQPQHF
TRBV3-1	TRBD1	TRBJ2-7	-	TGTGCCAGCAGCCAGGTCATACAGGGGGCTTCTAGCCCCTACGAGCAGTACTTC	CASSQVIQGASSPYEQYF
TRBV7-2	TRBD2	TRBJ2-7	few	TGTGCCAGCAGCTTAAGGACTAGCGGGAGGCGTGAGCAGTACTTC	CASSLRTSGRREQYF
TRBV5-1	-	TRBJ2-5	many	TGTGCCAGCAGCTTTCAAGAGACCCAGTACTTC	CASSFQETQYF
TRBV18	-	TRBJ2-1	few	TGTGCCAGCTCACCTTCCTCCGAGGGGCTTGAGCAGTTCTTC	CASSPSSEGLEQFF
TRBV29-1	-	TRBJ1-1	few	TGCAGCGTCAGAACCCAGGGGTCCACTGAAGCTTTCTTT	CSVRTQGSTEAFF
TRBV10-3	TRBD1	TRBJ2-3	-	TGTGCCATCAGTGAGTTCCGAGGGGGCCCAGATACGCAGTATTTT	CAISEFRGGPDTQYF
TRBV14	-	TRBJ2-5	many	TGTGCCAGCAGCCCACCGGGGCGCCCCCCATGGACCCAGTACTTC	CASSPPGRPPWTQYF
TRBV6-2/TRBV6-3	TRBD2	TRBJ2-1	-	TGTGCCAGCAGTTACAGGACTAGTAGTGATGAGCAGTTCTTC	CASSYRTSSDEQFF
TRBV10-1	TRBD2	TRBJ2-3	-	TGCGCCAGCAGTGAGCGACGCGGGAGCGCAGATACGCAGTATTTT	CASSERRGSADTQYF
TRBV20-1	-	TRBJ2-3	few	TGCAGTGCACGGCCCTTAGGGGATACGCAGTATTTT	CSARPLGDTQYF
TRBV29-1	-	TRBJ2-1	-	TGCGTCGGGGAAGGCTACAATGAGCAGTTCTTC	CVGEGYNEQFF
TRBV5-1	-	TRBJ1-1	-	TGCGCCAGCAGCTTTATGGGGGTAACTGAAGCTTTCTTT	CASSFMGVTEAFF
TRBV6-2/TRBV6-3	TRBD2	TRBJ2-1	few	TGTGCCAGCACCCCATCGGAAGGGACTAGCAAATGGGATGAGCAGTTCTTC	CASTPSEGTSKWDEQFF
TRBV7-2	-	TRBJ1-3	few	TGTGCCAGCAGCTTAAGTTGGGGCTCTGGAAACACCATATATTTT	CASSLSWGSGNTIYF
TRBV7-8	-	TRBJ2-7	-	TGTGCCAGCAGCGTGACAGGAGGGGCTTCCTACGAGCAGTACTTC	CASSVTGGASYEQYF